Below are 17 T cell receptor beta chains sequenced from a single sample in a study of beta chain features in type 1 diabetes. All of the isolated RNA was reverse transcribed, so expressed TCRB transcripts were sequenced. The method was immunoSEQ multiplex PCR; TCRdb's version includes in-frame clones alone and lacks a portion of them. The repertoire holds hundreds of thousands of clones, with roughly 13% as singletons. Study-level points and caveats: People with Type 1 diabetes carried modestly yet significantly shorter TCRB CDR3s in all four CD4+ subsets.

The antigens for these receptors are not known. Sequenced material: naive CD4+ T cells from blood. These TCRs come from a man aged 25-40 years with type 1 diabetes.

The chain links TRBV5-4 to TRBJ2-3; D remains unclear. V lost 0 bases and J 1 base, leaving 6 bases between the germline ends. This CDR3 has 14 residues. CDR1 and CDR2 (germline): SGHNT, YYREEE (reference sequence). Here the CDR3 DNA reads TGTGCCAGCAGCTTGGGCGGAGGCACAGATACGCAGTATTTT. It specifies CASSLGGGTDTQYF.

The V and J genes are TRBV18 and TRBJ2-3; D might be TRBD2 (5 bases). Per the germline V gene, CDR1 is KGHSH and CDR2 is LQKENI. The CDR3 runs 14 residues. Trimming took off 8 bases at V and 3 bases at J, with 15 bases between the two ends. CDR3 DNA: TGTGCCAGCCGAACCCCCGGGGATACAGATACGCAGTATTTT. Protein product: CASRTPGDTDTQYF.

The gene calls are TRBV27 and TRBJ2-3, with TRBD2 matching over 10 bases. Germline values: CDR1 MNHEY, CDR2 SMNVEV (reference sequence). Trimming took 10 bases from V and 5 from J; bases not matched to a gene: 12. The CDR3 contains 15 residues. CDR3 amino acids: CATKPSGSKRDTQYF. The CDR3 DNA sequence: TGTGCCACAAAACCTAGCGGGAGTAAGAGAGATACGCAGTATTTT.

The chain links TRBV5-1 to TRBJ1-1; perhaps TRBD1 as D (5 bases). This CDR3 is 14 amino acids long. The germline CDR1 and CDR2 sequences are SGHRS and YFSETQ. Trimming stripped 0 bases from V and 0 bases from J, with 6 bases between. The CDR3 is CASSLARVNTEAFF. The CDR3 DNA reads TGCGCCAGCAGCTTGGCCAGGGTGAACACTGAAGCTTTCTTT.

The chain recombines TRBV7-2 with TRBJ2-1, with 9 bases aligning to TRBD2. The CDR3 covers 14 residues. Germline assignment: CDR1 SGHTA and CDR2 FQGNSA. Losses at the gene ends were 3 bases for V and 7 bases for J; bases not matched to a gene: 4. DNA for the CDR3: TGTGCCAGCAGCTTTAGCGGGAGTCGGAATGAGCAGTTCTTC. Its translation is CASSFSGSRNEQFF.

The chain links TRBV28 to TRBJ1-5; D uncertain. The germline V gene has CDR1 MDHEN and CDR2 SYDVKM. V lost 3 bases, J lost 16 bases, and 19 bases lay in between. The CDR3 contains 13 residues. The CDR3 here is CASSLRARDIEHF. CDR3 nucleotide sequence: TGTGCCAGCAGTTTGAGGGCCCGGGATATAGAACATTTT.

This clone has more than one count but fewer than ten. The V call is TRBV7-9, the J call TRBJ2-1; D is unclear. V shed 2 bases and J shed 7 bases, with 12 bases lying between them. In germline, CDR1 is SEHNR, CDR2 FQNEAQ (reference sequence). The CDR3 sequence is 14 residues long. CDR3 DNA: TGTGCCAGCAGCTTACTAAATCAGAGGAATGAGCAGTTCTTC. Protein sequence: CASSLLNQRNEQFF.

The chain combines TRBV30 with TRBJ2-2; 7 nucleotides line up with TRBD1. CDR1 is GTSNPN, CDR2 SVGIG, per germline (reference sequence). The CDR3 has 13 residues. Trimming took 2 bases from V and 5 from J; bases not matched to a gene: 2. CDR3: CAWSLQGTGELFF. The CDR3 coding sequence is TGTGCCTGGAGTTTACAGGGGACCGGGGAGCTGTTTTTT.

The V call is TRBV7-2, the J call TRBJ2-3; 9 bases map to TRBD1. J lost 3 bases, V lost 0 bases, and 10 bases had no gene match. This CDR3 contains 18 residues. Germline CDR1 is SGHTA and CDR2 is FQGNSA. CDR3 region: CASSLAYPGQGVTDTQYF. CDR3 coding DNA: TGTGCCAGCAGCTTAGCATATCCGGGACAGGGAGTGACAGATACGCAGTATTTT.

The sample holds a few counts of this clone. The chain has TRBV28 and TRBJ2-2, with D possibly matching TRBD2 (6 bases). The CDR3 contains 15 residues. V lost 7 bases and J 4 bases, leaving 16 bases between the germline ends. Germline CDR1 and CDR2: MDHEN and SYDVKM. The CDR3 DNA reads TGTGCCAGCACCCCCCACGGGGGTACCACCGGGGAGCTGTTTTTT. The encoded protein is CASTPHGGTTGELFF. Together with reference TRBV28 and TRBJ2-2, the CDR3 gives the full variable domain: DVKVTQSSRYLVKRTGEKVFLECVQDMDHENMFWYRQDPGLGLRLIYFSYDVKMKEKGDIPEGYSVSREKKERFSLILESASTNQTSMYLCASTPHGGTTGELFFGEGSRLTVL.

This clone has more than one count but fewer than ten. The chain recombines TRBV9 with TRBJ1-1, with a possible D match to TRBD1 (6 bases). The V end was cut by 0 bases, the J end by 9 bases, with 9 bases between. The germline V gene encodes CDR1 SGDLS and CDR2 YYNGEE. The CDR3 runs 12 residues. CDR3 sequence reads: CASSVGTGKAFF. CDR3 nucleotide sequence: TGTGCCAGCAGCGTAGGAACAGGGAAAGCTTTCTTT.

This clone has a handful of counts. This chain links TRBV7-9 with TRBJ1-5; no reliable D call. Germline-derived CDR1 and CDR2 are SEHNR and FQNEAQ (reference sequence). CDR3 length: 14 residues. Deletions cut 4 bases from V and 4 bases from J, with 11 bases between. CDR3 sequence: CASSSPAVNQPQHF. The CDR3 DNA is TGTGCCAGCAGCTCCCCAGCGGTGAATCAGCCCCAGCATTTT.

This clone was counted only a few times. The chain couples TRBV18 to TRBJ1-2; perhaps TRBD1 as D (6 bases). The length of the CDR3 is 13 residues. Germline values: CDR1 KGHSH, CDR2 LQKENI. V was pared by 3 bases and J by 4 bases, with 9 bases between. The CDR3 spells CASSPWTAYGYTF. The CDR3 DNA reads TGTGCCAGCTCACCCTGGACAGCCTATGGCTACACCTTC. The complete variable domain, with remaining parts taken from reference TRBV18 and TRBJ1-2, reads NAGVMQNPRHLVRRRGQEARLRCSPMKGHSHVYWYRQLPEEGLKFMVYLQKENIIDESGMPKERFSAEFPKEGPSILRIQQVVRGDSAAYFCASSPWTAYGYTFGSGTRLTVV.

CDR3: CASSPGTSGIAGANVLTF. CDR3 coding DNA: TGTGCCAGCAGTCCTGGGACTAGCGGGATCGCTGGGGCCAACGTCCTGACTTTC. The chain employs TRBV28 and TRBJ2-6; 13 bases align to TRBD2. The V gene's germline CDR1 is MDHEN and CDR2 SYDVKM. The CDR3 is made up of 18 amino acids. Losses at the gene ends were 5 bases for V and 2 bases for J; bases not matched to a gene: 6.

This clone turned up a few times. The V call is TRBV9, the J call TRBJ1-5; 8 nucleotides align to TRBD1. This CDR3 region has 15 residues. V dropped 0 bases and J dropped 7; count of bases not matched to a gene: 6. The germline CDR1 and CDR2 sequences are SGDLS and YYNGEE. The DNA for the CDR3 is TGTGCCAGCAGCGTAGAGGGGACAGGTGTCCAGCCCCAGCATTTT. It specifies CASSVEGTGVQPQHF.

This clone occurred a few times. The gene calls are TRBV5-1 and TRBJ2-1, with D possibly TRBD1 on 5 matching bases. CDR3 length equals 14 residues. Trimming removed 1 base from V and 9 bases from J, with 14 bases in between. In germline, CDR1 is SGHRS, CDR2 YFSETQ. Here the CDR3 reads CASSLLQVGAEQFF. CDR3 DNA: TGCGCCAGCAGCTTGCTGCAGGTTGGGGCTGAGCAGTTCTTC. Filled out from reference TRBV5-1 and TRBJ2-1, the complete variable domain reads KAGVTQTPRYLIKTRGQQVTLSCSPISGHRSVSWYQQTPGQGLQFLFEYFSETQRNKGNFPGRFSGRQFSNSRSEMNVSTLELGDSALYLCASSLLQVGAEQFFGPGTRLTVL.

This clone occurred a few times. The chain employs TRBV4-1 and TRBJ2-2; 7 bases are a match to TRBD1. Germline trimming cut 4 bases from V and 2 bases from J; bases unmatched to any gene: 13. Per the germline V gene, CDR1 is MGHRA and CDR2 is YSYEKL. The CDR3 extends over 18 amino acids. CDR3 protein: CASSPGLGQAGNTGELFF. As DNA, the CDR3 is TGCGCCAGCAGCCCCGGCCTCGGACAGGCGGGTAACACCGGGGAGCTGTTTTTT.